Shown below are 22 T cell receptor beta chains from a single sample sequenced in a study of persistence of HIV-infected CD4 T cells. Their antigens are not known. This was the immunoSEQ version 4 assay in survey mode. This table comes from immunoSEQ multiplex PCR, and its TCRdb copy is limited to in-frame clones, with some not included. The sample includes about 46,000 clones, 85% to 90% of them seen just once. Cells were stimulated nonspecifically with anti-CD3/anti-CD28 magnetic beads. CD4+ T cells upregulating both CD40 ligand and CD69 were sorted as responding cells. This specimen was CD4+ T cells sorted from PBMCs after roughly 17-hour stimulation, taken from a patient who received antiretroviral therapy. The source of these receptors is an adult woman with HIV who was CMV-seropositive.

The V and J genes are TRBV4-1 and TRBJ2-3; D uncertain. The germline V gene encodes CDR1 MGHRA and CDR2 YSYEKL. The CDR3 sequence is 16 residues long. The V end was cut by 0 bases, the J end by 1 base, with 11 bases between. The CDR3 loop is CASSQDPAYGTDTQYF. CDR3 nucleotide sequence: TGCGCCAGCAGCCAAGACCCCGCTTACGGCACAGATACGCAGTATTTT.

The chain uses TRBV5-5 and TRBJ2-4; D is perhaps TRBD1 (5 bases). The CDR3 covers 16 residues. Germline loops: CDR1 SGHKS, CDR2 YYEKEE (reference sequence). V dropped 0 bases and J dropped 0 bases, with 10 bases sitting between them. CDR3 nucleotides: TGTGCCAGCAGCTTGGATATTGGGGCAGCCAAAAACATTCAGTACTTC. It codes for CASSLDIGAAKNIQYF.

The rearrangement links TRBV7-8 to TRBJ2-3; TRBD2 agrees at 10 bases. Looked up from germline, CDR1 is SGHVS and CDR2 is FQNEAQ. Trimming removed 6 bases from V and 2 bases from J; junction bases left unmatched: 14. There are 18 residues in the CDR3. In nucleotides, the CDR3 is TGTGCCAGCAGTACGGGAGCTAGCGGGAGCGGGGTCACAGATACGCAGTATTTT. Translation: CASSTGASGSGVTDTQYF. Filled out from reference TRBV7-8 and TRBJ2-3, the complete variable domain reads GAGVSQSPRYKVAKRGQDVALRCDPISGHVSLFWYQQALGQGPEFLTYFQNEAQLDKSGLPSDRFFAERPEGSVSTLKIQRTQQEDSAVYLCASSTGASGSGVTDTQYFGPGTRLTVL.

The chain employs TRBV29-1 and TRBJ1-2; no reliable D call. Germline V CDR1 and CDR2: SQVTM, ANQGSEA. Trimming stripped 0 bases from V and 6 bases from J, with 20 bases between. The CDR3 is made up of 16 amino acids. The CDR3 loop is CSVEDRAVSTPDGYTF. CDR3 nucleotide sequence: TGCAGCGTTGAAGATCGGGCCGTCAGTACGCCAGATGGCTACACCTTC.

The chain carries TRBV28 and TRBJ1-5, with a tentative D call TRBD1 (5 bases). Germline V lookup: CDR1 MDHEN, CDR2 SYDVKM. The CDR3 length is 14 residues. V was cut by 1 base and J by 4 bases, with 8 bases left in between. The CDR3 region has the DNA TGTGCCAGCAGTTTATCTAAGGGGAATCAGCCCCAGCATTTT. This sequence encodes CASSLSKGNQPQHF.

J is TRBJ1-3 and V is TRBV7-2, with a possible D match to TRBD1 (6 bases). Looked up from germline, CDR1 is SGHTA and CDR2 is FQGNSA. The CDR3 extends over 17 amino acids. V was trimmed by 2 bases and J by 1 base, leaving 15 bases between them. Here the CDR3 DNA reads TGTGCCAGCAGCTTACAGCCGGGGGCGAAGTCTGGAAACACCATATATTTT. As protein: CASSLQPGAKSGNTIYF.

This clone was observed once. The chain has TRBV29-1 and TRBJ2-2; no clear D gene. This CDR3 comprises 13 residues. Trimming took 3 bases from V and 0 from J, leaving 5 bases between them. Per the germline V gene, CDR1 is SQVTM and CDR2 is ANQGSEA. CDR3 region: CSVDQSNTGELFF. In DNA form, the CDR3 reads TGCAGCGTTGACCAGTCGAACACCGGGGAGCTGTTTTTT.

This clone is a singleton in its sample. The chain has TRBV18 and TRBJ1-2; a weak D match, TRBD1 (5 bases). In germline, CDR1 is KGHSH, CDR2 LQKENI. Trimming removed 6 bases from V and 4 bases from J, with 12 bases in between. CDR3 length equals 13 residues. The CDR3: CASSPGPSYGYTF. The CDR3, as DNA: TGTGCCAGCTCTCCAGGGCCCTCCTATGGCTACACCTTC.

The chain uses TRBV9 and TRBJ2-1; 8 bases are a match to TRBD2. Losses at the gene ends were 0 bases for V and 4 bases for J; bases not matched to a gene: 6. Germline CDR1 SGDLS, CDR2 YYNGEE. The CDR3 is made up of 16 amino acids. CDR3 sequence reads: CASSVAGSGIYNEQFF. For the CDR3, the DNA is TGTGCCAGCAGCGTAGCCGGTAGCGGGATATACAATGAGCAGTTCTTC.

The J gene is TRBJ2-6, the V gene TRBV19, with D possibly being TRBD2 (6 bases). The CDR3 is 19 amino acids. The V end lost 5 bases, the J end lost 0 bases, and 20 bases lay between the germline ends. Looked up from germline, CDR1 is LNHDA and CDR2 is SQIVND (reference sequence). This chain's CDR3 is CASSAGPGLFGSGANVLTF. CDR3 coding DNA: TGTGCCAGTAGTGCAGGACCGGGACTGTTCGGCTCTGGGGCCAACGTCCTGACTTTC. The complete variable domain, with remaining parts taken from reference TRBV19 and TRBJ2-6, reads DGGITQSPKYLFRKEGQNVTLSCEQNLNHDAMYWYRQDPGQGLRLIYYSQIVNDFQKGDIAEGYSVSREKKESFPLTVTSAQKNPTAFYLCASSAGPGLFGSGANVLTFGAGSRLTVL.

The chain's CDR3 is CASSLNAGSFVTQYF. The DNA of the CDR3 is TGTGCCAGCAGCTTAAACGCAGGGTCGTTCGTGACCCAGTACTTC. This chain uses TRBV7-3 with TRBJ2-5; possible D gene TRBD1, 5 bases. Per the germline V gene, CDR1 is SGHTA and CDR2 is FQGTGA. This CDR3 comprises 15 residues. V was pared by 1 base and J by 7 bases, with 16 bases between.

The V call is TRBV12-3 or TRBV12-4, the J call TRBJ1-2; D not resolved. The CDR3 runs 13 residues. V gave up 5 bases and J gave up 10 bases, with 17 bases separating them. The CDR3 is CASSPRTVLDYTF. Written as DNA, the CDR3 is TGTGCCAGCAGTCCCAGGACCGTCCTAGACTACACCTTC.

The genes are TRBV18 and TRBJ2-3, with a weak D call TRBD1 (6 bases). Germline V CDR1 and CDR2: KGHSH, LQKENI. Trimming left V 2 bases short and J 3 bases short, with 9 bases between. This CDR3 spans 14 amino acids. This chain's CDR3 is CASSPGGRTDTQYF. Written as DNA, the CDR3 is TGTGCCAGCTCACCAGGGGGCCGGACAGATACGCAGTATTTT.

The gene calls are TRBV28 and TRBJ1-3; TRBD1 is a possible D gene (5 bases). This CDR3 has 17 amino acids. V was shortened by 6 bases and J by 0 bases, with 18 bases between the two germline ends. From germline, CDR1 is MDHEN and CDR2 SYDVKM. The chain's CDR3 is CASSPGSGFTSGNTIYF. The CDR3 bases are TGTGCCAGCAGCCCGGGTTCAGGGTTTACCTCTGGAAACACCATATATTTT.

The chain recombines TRBV2 with TRBJ1-6; perhaps TRBD1 as D (6 bases). Looked up from germline, CDR1 is SNHLY and CDR2 is FYNNEI. The CDR3 totals 16 residues. The ends were cut back, 7 bases at V and 5 bases at J, with 18 bases in the middle. CDR3 sequence reads: CASTQQGGGHNSPLHF. The CDR3 bases are TGTGCCAGCACCCAACAGGGTGGGGGCCATAATTCACCCCTCCACTTT.

The chain has TRBV21-1 and TRBJ2-1; TRBD2 was called by the table and not checked on the DNA. TRBV21-1 is labeled a pseudogene. The CDR3 extends over 19 amino acids. The CDR3 nucleotides read TGTGCCAGCAGCACCCGGACTAGCGGGGGGGCCAGGGTCTACAATGAGCAGTTCTTC. As protein: CASSTRTSGGARVYNEQFF.

The chain recombines TRBV19 with TRBJ1-5; TRBD1 matches at 9 bases. CDR3 size: 15 residues. The ends lost 5 bases at V and 3 bases at J; junction bases unmatched: 5. The germline V gene has CDR1 LNHDA and CDR2 SQIVND (reference sequence). CDR3 sequence: CASSPGTGHNQPQHF. The CDR3 nucleotides read TGTGCCAGTAGTCCCGGGACAGGGCACAATCAGCCCCAGCATTTT.

CDR3: CATSDRSTGNNEQFF. The CDR3 region has the DNA TGTGCCACCAGTGATAGGTCGACAGGGAACAATGAGCAGTTCTTC. The J gene is TRBJ2-1, the V gene TRBV24-1, with TRBD1 matching over 7 bases. With 3 bases clipped from V and 5 bases from J, the junction kept 6 bases outside the gene matches. There are 15 residues in the CDR3. Germline lookup yields CDR1 KGHDR and CDR2 SFDVKD.

J is TRBJ2-2 and V is TRBV11-2; 8 nucleotides match TRBD1. The CDR3 runs 15 residues. Trimming removed 6 bases from V and 4 bases from J; junction bases left unmatched: 7. CDR1 is SGHAT, CDR2 FQNNGV, per germline. For the CDR3, the DNA is TGTGCCAGCAGTTGGACAGGGCGTGGCACCGGGGAGCTGTTTTTT. Its translation is CASSWTGRGTGELFF. The entire variable domain, with the rest obtained from reference TRBV11-2 and TRBJ2-2, is as follows: EAGVAQSPRYKIIEKRQSVAFWCNPISGHATLYWYQQILGQGPKLLIQFQNNGVVDDSQLPKDRFSAERLKGVDSTLKIQPAKLEDSAVYLCASSWTGRGTGELFFGEGSRLTVL.

A few counts support this clone. The V call is TRBV28, the J call TRBJ1-1; D not resolved. The CDR3 contains 11 residues. Germline CDR1 MDHEN, CDR2 SYDVKM. V lost 2 bases, J lost 5 bases, and 3 bases lay in between. CDR3 nucleotide sequence: TGTGCCAGCAGTTTAGGGACTGAAGCTTTCTTT. It specifies CASSLGTEAFF.

The chain employs TRBV19 and TRBJ1-5; 10 bases align to TRBD1. Germline lookup yields CDR1 LNHDA and CDR2 SQIVND (reference sequence). The V and J ends lost 6 bases and 4 bases, in that order; junction bases with no gene match: 6. This CDR3 contains 15 residues. The CDR3 spells CASRYPGQGNQPQHF. Written as DNA, the CDR3 is TGTGCCAGTAGGTATCCGGGACAGGGGAATCAGCCCCAGCATTTT.

V gene TRBV10-1 combines with J gene TRBJ2-5, with a possible D match to TRBD2 (6 bases). V shed 3 bases and J shed 5 bases, with 16 bases lying between them. The germline CDR1 and CDR2 sequences are WNHNN and SYGVQD (reference sequence). This CDR3 has 15 residues. The CDR3, as DNA: TGCGCCAGCAGTGAAACGGGAACTAGCTGGGAGACCCAGTACTTC. It codes for CASSETGTSWETQYF.